A single sample gave rise to the 6 T cell receptor beta chains below, sequenced in a study of CD8+ T cells in alopecia areata. Extraction and reverse transcription of RNA yielded cDNA as the sequencing template. The data were produced by immunoSEQ multiplex PCR, yet TCRdb's version contains in-frame clones alone and is incomplete. This sample has approximately 150,000 clones, with about 90% found just once. The specimen comprised CD8+ T cells sorted from blood, sampled at week 0. All receptors derive from a human donor with alopecia areata.

V is TRBV27 and J is TRBJ2-3; 11 bases line up with TRBD2. The J segment lost 2 bases and the V segment lost 2 bases, leaving 9 bases of the junction unmatched. CDR1 is MNHEY and CDR2 is SMNVEV in the germline V gene (reference sequence). The CDR3 spans 18 residues. CDR3 protein: CASSLQLAGELFTDTQYF. CDR3 bases: TGTGCCAGCAGTTTACAACTAGCGGGGGAGTTGTTCACAGATACGCAGTATTTT.

The genes are TRBV29-1 and TRBJ2-2; 7 nucleotides match TRBD1. Germline assignment: CDR1 SQVTM and CDR2 ANQGSEA. The CDR3 consists of 14 residues. The junction had 6 bases not matched to a gene; V was cut back by 5 bases and J by 3 bases. The CDR3 here is CSVLTGADTGELFF. The CDR3 region has the DNA TGCAGCGTTTTAACAGGGGCGGACACCGGGGAGCTGTTTTTT.

The chain employs TRBV4-1 and TRBJ2-2, with D possibly matching TRBD2 (6 bases). This CDR3 region has 13 residues. Germline V CDR1 and CDR2: MGHRA, YSYEKL. The V end lost 8 bases, the J end lost 2 bases, and 9 bases lay between the germline ends. CDR3 coding DNA: TGCGCCAGCGGGACTCTTAACACCGGGGAGCTGTTTTTT. The encoded protein is CASGTLNTGELFF.

V gene TRBV5-8 combines with J gene TRBJ1-1; D is unclear. The CDR3 has 12 amino acids. The V and J ends lost 1 base and 4 bases respectively, with 5 bases between them. The V gene's germline CDR1 is SGHTS and CDR2 YDEGEE. CDR3 coding DNA: TGTGCCAGCAGCTTGATTAGCACTGAAGCTTTCTTT. This encodes CASSLISTEAFF.

The CDR3 is CASGGSPNTGELFF. The CDR3 DNA reads TGTGCCAGCGGGGGCTCACCGAACACCGGGGAGCTGTTTTTT. The chain uses TRBV27 and TRBJ2-2, with D tentatively TRBD1 (6 bases). The CDR3 extends over 14 amino acids. From germline, CDR1 is MNHEY and CDR2 SMNVEV (reference sequence). Trimming pared 8 bases from V and 0 bases from J, leaving 10 bases between.

This chain links TRBV5-4 with TRBJ1-1; possibly TRBD1 for D (5 bases). V lost 4 bases and J lost 1, with 17 bases in between. Germline CDR1 and CDR2: SGHNT and YYREEE (reference sequence). CDR3 size: 16 residues. CDR3 DNA sequence: TGTGCCAGCAGCCTCCCTCAGGAAAGGGGGAACACTGAAGCTTTCTTT. Protein sequence: CASSLPQERGNTEAFF. Variable domain in full (rest from reference TRBV5-4 and TRBJ1-1): ETGVTQSPTHLIKTRGQQVTLRCSSQSGHNTVSWYQQALGQGPQFIFQYYREEENGRGNFPPRFSGLQFPNYSSELNVNALELDDSALYLCASSLPQERGNTEAFFGQGTRLTVV.